This T cell receptor (beta chain) was documented in a study of control samples from healthy donors and cancer patients. The assay was immunoSEQ multiplex PCR, and TCRdb's table has in-frame clones only and misses some. Of under 300,000 clones detected, approximately 80% appear once; the ten largest clones hold 13%. Germline loops: CDR1 LNHDA, CDR2 SQIVND (reference sequence). This CDR3 region has 15 residues. V lost 7 bases and J lost 6; bases outside the gene matches: 9. The sample comprised PBMCs. This chain uses TRBV19 with TRBJ1-5, with 10 bases that match TRBD1. The sequence came from a woman aged 60-75 years with lung cancer. For the CDR3, the DNA is TGTGCCAGTAACTCGGGACAGGGGAATGGTCAGCCCCAGCATTTT. It yields the protein CASNSGQGNGQPQHF.